Below are 16 T cell receptor beta chains sequenced from a single sample in a study of shared clonotypes between healthy human individuals. Measured with immunoSEQ multiplex PCR; TCRdb has only the in-frame clones, and not every one. The data contain 1.5 million to 2.5 million clones, about 95% of them singletons. Selected positively for CCR7 and CD45RO-negative, naive CD8 cells excluded terminally differentiated effector memory CD45RA+ cells. The sequencing input was naive CD8+ T cells sorted from blood. The receptors shown here come from a man aged 18 to 30 in good health.

As regards this clone: At the DNA level, this CDR3 is encoded by other sequences in the same sample as well. The rearrangement joins TRBV27 to TRBJ2-7; 9 bases are shared with TRBD1. Germline V gene data show CDR1 as MNHEY and CDR2 as SMNVEV (reference sequence). The V and J ends lost 3 bases and 6 bases, in that order; junction bases with no gene match: 3. The CDR3 is 13 amino acids. The CDR3 sequence: CASSLDRGGEQYF. In DNA, the CDR3 is TGTGCCAGCAGTTTGGACAGGGGAGGCGAGCAGTACTTC.

The gene calls are TRBV7-2 and TRBJ2-1; D is tentatively TRBD1 or TRBD2 (5 bases each). V dropped 3 bases and J dropped 2 bases, with 11 bases sitting between them. The CDR3 length is 15 residues. Germline CDR1 SGHTA, CDR2 FQGNSA. The chain's CDR3 is CASSFTGGAYNEQFF. In DNA form, the CDR3 reads TGTGCCAGCAGCTTTACTGGGGGAGCCTACAATGAGCAGTTCTTC.

The V and J genes are TRBV27 and TRBJ1-5, with D unresolved. CDR1 MNHEY and CDR2 SMNVEV come from the germline V gene (reference sequence). V gave up 0 bases and J gave up 7 bases, with 7 bases separating them. The CDR3 is made up of 13 amino acids. CDR3 amino acids: CASSLSGFQPQHF. CDR3 coding DNA: TGTGCCAGCAGTTTATCCGGCTTCCAGCCCCAGCATTTT.

The chain couples TRBV4-1 to TRBJ1-5; D is uncertain. The germline CDR1 and CDR2 sequences are MGHRA and YSYEKL. The CDR3 extends over 15 amino acids. Trimming left V 2 bases short and J 3 bases short, with 11 bases between. The CDR3 nucleotides read TGCGCCAGCAGCCAAATGGACGGAATCAATCAGCCCCAGCATTTT. It specifies CASSQMDGINQPQHF.

This chain joins TRBV28 and TRBJ2-2; maybe TRBD1 (5 bases). With 1 base removed from V and 1 base from J, the gap between germline ends came to 13 bases. Germline CDR1 is MDHEN and CDR2 is SYDVKM. The CDR3 contains 17 residues. This CDR3 reads CASSLLSWQGNTGELFF. The DNA for the CDR3 is TGTGCCAGCAGTTTATTGTCATGGCAGGGGAACACCGGGGAGCTGTTTTTT.

This clone was found once. J is TRBJ1-6 and V is TRBV4-1; D unresolved. There are 14 residues in the CDR3. V was clipped by 1 base and J by 11 bases, with 12 bases between them. The V gene's germline CDR1 is MGHRA and CDR2 YSYEKL. The CDR3 coding sequence is TGCGCCAGCAGCCAAGGTAGCCCTACAACACCCCTCCACTTT. It translates to CASSQGSPTTPLHF.

The count of this clone is one. V is TRBV6-1 and J is TRBJ1-1, with D unresolved. Between the trimmed V and J ends, which lost 0 bases and 4 bases, there was a span of 12 bases. In germline, CDR1 is MNHNS, CDR2 SASEGT. This CDR3 comprises 15 residues. The CDR3: CASSEAGGMSTEAFF. In nucleotides, the CDR3 is TGTGCCAGCAGTGAAGCAGGAGGGATGAGCACTGAAGCTTTCTTT.

The rearrangement uses TRBV27 and TRBJ2-6, with 9 positions matching TRBD1. The length of the CDR3 is 15 residues. The germline gives CDR1 MNHEY, CDR2 SMNVEV (reference sequence). Trimming cost V 6 bases and J 6 bases; bases outside gene matches: 6. The CDR3 spells CASSPGTGSANVLTF. The CDR3 DNA follows: TGTGCCAGCAGCCCCGGGACAGGGTCGGCCAACGTCCTGACTTTC.

The chain uses TRBV11-2 and TRBJ2-7; perhaps TRBD1 as D (5 bases). The CDR3 spans 13 residues. V dropped 5 bases and J dropped 7 bases, with 15 bases sitting between them. Per the germline V gene, CDR1 is SGHAT and CDR2 is FQNNGV. In DNA, the CDR3 is TGTGCCAGCAGCCTGTCTCAGGGTGGGGAGCAGTACTTC. Protein product: CASSLSQGGEQYF.

This clone was seen a single time. The chain links TRBV19 to TRBJ2-1; tentative D call: TRBD2 (6 bases). The CDR3 sequence is 15 residues long. Germline CDR1 reads LNHDA; CDR2 reads SQIVND (reference sequence). V was cut by 3 bases and J by 2 bases, with 11 bases left in between. CDR3 region: CASSIIQRAYNEQFF. In DNA form, the CDR3 reads TGTGCCAGTAGTATCATCCAGCGGGCCTACAATGAGCAGTTCTTC.

The chain has TRBV7-2 and TRBJ2-1; the match to TRBD2 covers 7 bases. This CDR3 region has 15 residues. Germline V gives CDR1 SGHTA, CDR2 FQGNSA. V shed 5 bases and J 2 bases; nucleotides not matched to a gene: 6. CDR3 loop: CASSLTSEPYNEQFF. CDR3 in DNA: TGTGCCAGCAGCCTTACTAGCGAGCCCTACAATGAGCAGTTCTTC.

This clone was seen once. The gene calls are TRBV19 and TRBJ2-1; 10 bases line up with TRBD2. The CDR3 runs to 15 residues. From germline, CDR1 is LNHDA and CDR2 SQIVND (reference sequence). Losses at the gene ends were 1 base for V and 6 bases for J; bases not matched to a gene: 3. The CDR3 DNA reads as TGTGCCAGTAGTATAGCTAGCGGGAGAGGCAATGAGCAGTTCTTC. Translation: CASSIASGRGNEQFF.

V usage is TRBV2 and J usage is TRBJ1-5; TRBD1 matches at 9 bases. CDR1 is SNHLY and CDR2 is FYNNEI in the germline V gene. Trimming at V came to 3 bases and at J to 6 bases, leaving 3 bases not matched to a gene. The CDR3 runs to 14 residues. CDR3 in DNA: TGTGCCAGCAGTGAGGGACAGGGTATTCAGCCCCAGCATTTT. Protein product: CASSEGQGIQPQHF. Complete variable domain (other parts from reference TRBV2 and TRBJ1-5): EPEVTQTPSHQVTQMGQEVILRCVPISNHLYFYWYRQILGQKVEFLVSFYNNEISEKSEIFDDQFSVERPDGSNFTLKIRSTKLEDSAMYFCASSEGQGIQPQHFGDGTRLSIL.

The rearrangement joins TRBV4-3 to TRBJ2-2, with 8 bases identical to TRBD1. Germline V lookup: CDR1 LGHNA, CDR2 YSLEER. The CDR3 has 15 amino acids. The junction had 4 bases not matched to a gene; V was cut back by 3 bases and J by 4 bases. The CDR3 spells CASSQRTGSTGELFF. The CDR3 DNA reads TGCGCCAGCAGCCAGAGGACAGGGAGCACCGGGGAGCTGTTTTTT.

Worth noting for this clone: The sample contains more than one DNA sequence encoding this CDR3. The chain employs TRBV5-1 and TRBJ2-7; tentative D call: TRBD1 (5 bases). Germline CDR1 and CDR2: SGHRS and YFSETQ. The V gene lost 0 bases and the J gene lost 1 base, with 5 bases spanning the gap. CDR3 length: 13 amino acids. The DNA of the CDR3 is TGCGCCAGCAGCTTGGACAGGTCCTACGAGCAGTACTTC. Its translation is CASSLDRSYEQYF.

The chain employs TRBV11-2 and TRBJ2-7, with 8 bases aligning to TRBD1. Germline assignment: CDR1 SGHAT and CDR2 FQNNGV. The CDR3 has 12 residues. J was trimmed by 4 bases and V by 5 bases; bases with no gene match: 1. The CDR3 nucleotides are TGTGCCAGCAGCCGGGACAGGTACGAGCAGTACTTC. It yields the protein CASSRDRYEQYF. The whole variable domain, filled in from reference TRBV11-2 and TRBJ2-7, reads EAGVAQSPRYKIIEKRQSVAFWCNPISGHATLYWYQQILGQGPKLLIQFQNNGVVDDSQLPKDRFSAERLKGVDSTLKIQPAKLEDSAVYLCASSRDRYEQYFGPGTRLTVT.